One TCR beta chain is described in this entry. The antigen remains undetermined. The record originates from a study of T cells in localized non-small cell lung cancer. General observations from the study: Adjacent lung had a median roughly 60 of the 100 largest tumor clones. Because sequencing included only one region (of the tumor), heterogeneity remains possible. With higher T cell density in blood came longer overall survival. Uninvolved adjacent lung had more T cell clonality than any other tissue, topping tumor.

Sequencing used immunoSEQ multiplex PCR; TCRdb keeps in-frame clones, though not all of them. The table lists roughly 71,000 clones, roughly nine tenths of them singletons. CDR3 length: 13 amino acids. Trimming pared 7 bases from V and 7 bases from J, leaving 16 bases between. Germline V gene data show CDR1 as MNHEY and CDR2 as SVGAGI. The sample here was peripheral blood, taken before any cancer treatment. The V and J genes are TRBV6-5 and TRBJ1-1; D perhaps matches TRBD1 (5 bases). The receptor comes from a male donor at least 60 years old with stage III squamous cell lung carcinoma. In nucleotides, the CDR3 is TGTGCCAGCATCTCCCGGGACCGAAGTGAAGCTTTCTTT. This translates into CASISRDRSEAFF.